The T cell receptor beta chain described here comes from a study of OX40 agonist ivuxolimab in advanced cancers. Sequencing used immunoSEQ multiplex PCR; TCRdb keeps in-frame clones, though not all of them. The table shows approximately 90,000 clones, with about 90% occurring only once. The sample in question was CD4+ or CD8+ T cells sorted from blood, obtained in a trial of the OX40 agonist ivuxolimab. This receptor was identified in an adult with an advanced solid tumor such as melanoma, head and neck, liver or kidney cancer.

CDR3 bases: TGCGCCAGCAGCTTGAGACTAGCGGGAGTCGATGAGCAGTTCTTC. Its protein is CASSLRLAGVDEQFF. This sequence joins TRBV5-1 and TRBJ2-1, with 12 bases identical to TRBD2. CDR1 and CDR2 from the germline V gene are SGHRS and YFSETQ. V dropped 1 base and J dropped 8; count of bases not matched to a gene: 4. The CDR3 is made up of 15 amino acids.